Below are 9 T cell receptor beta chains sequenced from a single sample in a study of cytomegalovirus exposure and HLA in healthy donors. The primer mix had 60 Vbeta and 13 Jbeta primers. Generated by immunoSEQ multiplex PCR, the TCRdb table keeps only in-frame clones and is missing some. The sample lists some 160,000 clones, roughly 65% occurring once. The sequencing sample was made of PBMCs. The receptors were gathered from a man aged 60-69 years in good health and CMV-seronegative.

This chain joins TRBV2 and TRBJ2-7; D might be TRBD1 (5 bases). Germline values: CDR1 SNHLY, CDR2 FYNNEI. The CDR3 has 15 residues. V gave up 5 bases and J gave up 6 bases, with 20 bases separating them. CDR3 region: CASSLAGKGLTEQYF. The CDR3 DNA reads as TGTGCCAGCAGTCTCGCAGGAAAGGGGCTTACCGAGCAGTACTTC. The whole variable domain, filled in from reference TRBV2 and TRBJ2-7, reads EPEVTQTPSHQVTQMGQEVILRCVPISNHLYFYWYRQILGQKVEFLVSFYNNEISEKSEIFDDQFSVERPDGSNFTLKIRSTKLEDSAMYFCASSLAGKGLTEQYFGPGTRLTVT.

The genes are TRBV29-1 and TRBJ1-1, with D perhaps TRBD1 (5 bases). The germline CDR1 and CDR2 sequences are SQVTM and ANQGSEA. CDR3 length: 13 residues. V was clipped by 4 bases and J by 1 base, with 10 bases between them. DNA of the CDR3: TGCAGCGTTGCCCGGGGGGGGAACACTGAAGCTTTCTTT. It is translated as CSVARGGNTEAFF.

The CDR3 loop reads CASSQQQGYHEQYF. The CDR3 DNA is TGTGCCAGCAGCCAACAACAGGGGTACCACGAGCAGTACTTC. The chain employs TRBV7-6 and TRBJ2-7, with 7 nucleotides matching TRBD1. This CDR3 contains 14 residues. Germline CDR1 and CDR2: SGHVS and FNYEAQ. Unmatched junction bases numbered 9, after V lost 5 bases and J lost 5 bases.

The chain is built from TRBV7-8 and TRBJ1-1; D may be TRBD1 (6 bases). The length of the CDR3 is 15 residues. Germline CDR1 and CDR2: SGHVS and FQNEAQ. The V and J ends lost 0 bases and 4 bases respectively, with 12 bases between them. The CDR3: CASSLAGRGITEAFF. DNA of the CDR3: TGTGCCAGCAGCTTAGCCGGCAGGGGAATCACTGAAGCTTTCTTT.

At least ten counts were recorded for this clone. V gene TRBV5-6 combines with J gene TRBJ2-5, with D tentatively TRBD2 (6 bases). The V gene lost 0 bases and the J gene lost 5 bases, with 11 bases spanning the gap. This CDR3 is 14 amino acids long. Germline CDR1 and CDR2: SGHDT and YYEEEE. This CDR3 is CASSLGTIRETQYF. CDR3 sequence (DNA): TGTGCCAGCAGCTTGGGGACTATCCGTGAGACCCAGTACTTC.

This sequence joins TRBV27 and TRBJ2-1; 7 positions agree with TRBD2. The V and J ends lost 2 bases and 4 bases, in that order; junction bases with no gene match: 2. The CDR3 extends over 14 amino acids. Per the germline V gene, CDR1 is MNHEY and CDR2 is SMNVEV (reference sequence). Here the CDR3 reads CASSLAGAYNEQFF. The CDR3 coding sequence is TGTGCCAGCAGTTTAGCGGGAGCGTACAATGAGCAGTTCTTC.

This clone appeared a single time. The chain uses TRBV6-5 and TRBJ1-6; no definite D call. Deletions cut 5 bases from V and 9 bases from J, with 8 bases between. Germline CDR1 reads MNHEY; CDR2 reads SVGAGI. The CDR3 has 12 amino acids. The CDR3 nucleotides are TGTGCCAGCAGTCGAGGGAGTTCACCCCTCCACTTT. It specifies CASSRGSSPLHF.

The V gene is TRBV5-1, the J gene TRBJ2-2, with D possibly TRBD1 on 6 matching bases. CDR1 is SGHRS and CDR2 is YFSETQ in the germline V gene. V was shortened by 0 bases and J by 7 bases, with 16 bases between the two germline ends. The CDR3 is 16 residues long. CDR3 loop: CASSLEGTSYNGELFF. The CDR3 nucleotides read TGCGCCAGCAGCTTGGAAGGGACAAGTTACAACGGGGAGCTGTTTTTT.

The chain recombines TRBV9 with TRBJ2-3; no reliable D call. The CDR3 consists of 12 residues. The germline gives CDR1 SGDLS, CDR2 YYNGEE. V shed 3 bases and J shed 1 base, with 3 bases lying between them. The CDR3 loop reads CASSAGTDTQYF. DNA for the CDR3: TGTGCCAGCAGCGCCGGCACAGATACGCAGTATTTT.